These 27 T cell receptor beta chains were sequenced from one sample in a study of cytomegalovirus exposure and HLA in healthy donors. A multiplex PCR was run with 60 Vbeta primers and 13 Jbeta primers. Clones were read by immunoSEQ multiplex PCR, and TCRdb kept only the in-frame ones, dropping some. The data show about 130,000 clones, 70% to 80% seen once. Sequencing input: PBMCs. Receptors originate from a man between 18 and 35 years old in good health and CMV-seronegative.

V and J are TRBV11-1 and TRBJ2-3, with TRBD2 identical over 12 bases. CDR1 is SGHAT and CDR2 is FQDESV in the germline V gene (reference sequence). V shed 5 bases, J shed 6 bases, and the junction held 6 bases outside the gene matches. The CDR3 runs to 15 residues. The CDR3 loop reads CASSLTSGGADTQYF. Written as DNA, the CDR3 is TGTGCCAGCAGCCTGACTAGCGGGGGCGCGGATACGCAGTATTTT.

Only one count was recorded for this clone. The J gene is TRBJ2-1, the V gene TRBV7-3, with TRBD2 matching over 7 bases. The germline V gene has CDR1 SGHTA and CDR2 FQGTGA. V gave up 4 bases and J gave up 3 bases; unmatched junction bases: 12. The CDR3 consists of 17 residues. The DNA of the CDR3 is TGTGCCAGCAGCTCCGACTCTAGCGGAGTTTACTACAATGAGCAGTTCTTC. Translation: CASSSDSSGVYYNEQFF.

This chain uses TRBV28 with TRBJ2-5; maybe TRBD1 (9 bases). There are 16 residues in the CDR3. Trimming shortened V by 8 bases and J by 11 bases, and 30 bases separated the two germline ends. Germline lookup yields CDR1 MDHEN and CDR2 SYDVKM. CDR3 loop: CASSRGGTGLSWEQYF. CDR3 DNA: TGTGCCAGCTCCCGGGGGGGGACAGGGTTAAGTTGGGAGCAGTACTTC. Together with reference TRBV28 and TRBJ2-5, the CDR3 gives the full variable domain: DVKVTQSSRYLVKRTGEKVFLECVQDMDHENMFWYRQDPGLGLRLIYFSYDVKMKEKGDIPEGYSVSREKKERFSLILESASTNQTSMYLCASSRGGTGLSWEQYFGPGTRLLVL.

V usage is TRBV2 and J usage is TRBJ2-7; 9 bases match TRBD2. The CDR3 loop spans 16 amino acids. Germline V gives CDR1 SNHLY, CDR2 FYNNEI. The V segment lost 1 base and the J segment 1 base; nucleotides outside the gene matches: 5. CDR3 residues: CASSEGASGDSYEQYV. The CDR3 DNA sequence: TGTGCCAGCAGTGAAGGAGCTAGCGGGGATTCCTACGAGCAGTACGTC.

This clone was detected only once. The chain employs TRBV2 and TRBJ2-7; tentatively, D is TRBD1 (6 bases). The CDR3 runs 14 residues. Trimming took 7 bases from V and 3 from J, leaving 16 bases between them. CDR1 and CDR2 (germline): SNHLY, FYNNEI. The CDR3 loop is CASTPRGKVYEQYF. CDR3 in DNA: TGTGCCAGCACTCCGAGGGGGAAGGTCTACGAGCAGTACTTC.

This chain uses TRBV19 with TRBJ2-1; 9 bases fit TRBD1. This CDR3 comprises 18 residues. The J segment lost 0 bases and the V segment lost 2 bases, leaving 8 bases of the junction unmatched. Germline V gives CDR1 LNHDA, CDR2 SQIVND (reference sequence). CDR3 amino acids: CASSIYPRQGGSYNEQFF. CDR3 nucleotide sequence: TGTGCCAGTAGTATATATCCAAGACAGGGGGGCTCCTACAATGAGCAGTTCTTC.

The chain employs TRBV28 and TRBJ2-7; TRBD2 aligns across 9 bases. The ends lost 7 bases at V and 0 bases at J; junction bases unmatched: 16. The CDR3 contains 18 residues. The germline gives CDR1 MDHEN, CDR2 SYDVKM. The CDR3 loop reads CASIGASPGTSHSYEQYF. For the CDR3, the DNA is TGTGCCAGCATTGGGGCCTCCCCCGGGACTAGCCACTCCTACGAGCAGTACTTC.

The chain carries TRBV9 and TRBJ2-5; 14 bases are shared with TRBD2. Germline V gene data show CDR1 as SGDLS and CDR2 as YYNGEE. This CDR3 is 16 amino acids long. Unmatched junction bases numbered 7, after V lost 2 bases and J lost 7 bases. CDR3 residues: CASSVSGTSGRGTQYF. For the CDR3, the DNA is TGTGCCAGCAGCGTGTCCGGGACTAGCGGGAGAGGGACCCAGTACTTC. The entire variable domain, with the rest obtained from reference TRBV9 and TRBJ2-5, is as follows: DSGVTQTPKHLITATGQRVTLRCSPRSGDLSVYWYQQSLDQGLQFLIQYYNGEERAKGNILERFSAQQFPDLHSELNLSSLELGDSALYFCASSVSGTSGRGTQYFGPGTRLLVL.

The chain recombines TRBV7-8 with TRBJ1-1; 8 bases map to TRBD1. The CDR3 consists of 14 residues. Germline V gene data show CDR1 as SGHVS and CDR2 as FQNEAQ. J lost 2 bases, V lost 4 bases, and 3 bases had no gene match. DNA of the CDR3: TGTGCCAGCAGCTCCGGACAGGGCAACACTGAAGCTTTCTTT. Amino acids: CASSSGQGNTEAFF.

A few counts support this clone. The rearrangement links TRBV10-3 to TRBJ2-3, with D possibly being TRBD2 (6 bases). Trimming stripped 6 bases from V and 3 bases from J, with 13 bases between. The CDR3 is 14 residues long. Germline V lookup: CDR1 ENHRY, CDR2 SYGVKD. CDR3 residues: CAISLGSKTDTQYF. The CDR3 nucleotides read TGTGCCATCAGCCTCGGGAGTAAAACAGATACGCAGTATTTT.

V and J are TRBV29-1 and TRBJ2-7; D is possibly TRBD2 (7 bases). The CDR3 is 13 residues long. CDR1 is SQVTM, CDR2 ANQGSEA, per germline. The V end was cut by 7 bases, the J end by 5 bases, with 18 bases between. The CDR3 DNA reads TGCAGCGGTGGGGGGGGCTCGAGGCACGAGCAGTACTTC. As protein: CSGGGGSRHEQYF.

The CDR3 sequence: CASSPAAGALYEQYF. The CDR3 DNA sequence: TGTGCCAGCAGCCCGGCCGCGGGAGCTCTCTACGAGCAGTACTTC. The rearrangement links TRBV28 to TRBJ2-7, with 7 bases matching TRBD2. Germline V lookup: CDR1 MDHEN, CDR2 SYDVKM. The CDR3 sequence is 15 residues long. The V and J ends lost 6 bases and 3 bases, in that order; junction bases with no gene match: 11.

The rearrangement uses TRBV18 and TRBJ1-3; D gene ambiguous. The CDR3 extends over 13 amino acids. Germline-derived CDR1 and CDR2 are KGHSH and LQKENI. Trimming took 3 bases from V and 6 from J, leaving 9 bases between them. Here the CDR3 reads CASSPGRVNTIYF. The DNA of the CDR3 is TGTGCCAGCTCACCCGGGAGGGTAAACACCATATATTTT.

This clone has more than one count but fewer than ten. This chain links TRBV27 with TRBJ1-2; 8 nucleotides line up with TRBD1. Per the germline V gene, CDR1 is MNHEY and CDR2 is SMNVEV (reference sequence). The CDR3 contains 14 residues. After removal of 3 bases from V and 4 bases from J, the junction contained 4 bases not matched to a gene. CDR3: CASSLQGASYGYTF. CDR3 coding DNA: TGTGCCAGCAGTTTGCAGGGGGCTAGCTATGGCTACACCTTC.

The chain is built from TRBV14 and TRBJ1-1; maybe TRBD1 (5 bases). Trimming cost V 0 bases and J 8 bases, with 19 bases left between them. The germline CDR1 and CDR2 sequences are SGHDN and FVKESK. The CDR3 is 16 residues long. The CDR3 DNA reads TGTGCCAGCAGCCAAGATGGGGCCTTCGGACCTATGGAAGCTTTCTTT. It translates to CASSQDGAFGPMEAFF.

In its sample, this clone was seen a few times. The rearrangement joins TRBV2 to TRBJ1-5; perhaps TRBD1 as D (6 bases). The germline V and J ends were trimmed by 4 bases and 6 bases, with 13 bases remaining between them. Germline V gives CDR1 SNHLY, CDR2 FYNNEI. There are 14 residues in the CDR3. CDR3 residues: CASSGGGRVQPQHF. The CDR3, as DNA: TGTGCCAGCAGTGGGGGGGGCCGGGTTCAGCCCCAGCATTTT.

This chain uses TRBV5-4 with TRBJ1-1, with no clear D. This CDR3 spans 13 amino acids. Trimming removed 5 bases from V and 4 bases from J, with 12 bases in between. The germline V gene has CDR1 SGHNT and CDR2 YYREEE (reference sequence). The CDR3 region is CASRIERVTEAFF. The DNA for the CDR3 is TGTGCCAGCAGAATAGAGCGAGTCACTGAAGCTTTCTTT.

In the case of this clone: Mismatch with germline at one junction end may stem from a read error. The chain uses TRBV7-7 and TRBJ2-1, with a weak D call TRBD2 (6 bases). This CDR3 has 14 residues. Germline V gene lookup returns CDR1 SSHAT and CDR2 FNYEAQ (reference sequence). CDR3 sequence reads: CASSLGTGYNEQFF. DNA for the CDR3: TGTGCTAGCAGCCTAGGGACTGGATACAATGAGCAGTTCTTC.

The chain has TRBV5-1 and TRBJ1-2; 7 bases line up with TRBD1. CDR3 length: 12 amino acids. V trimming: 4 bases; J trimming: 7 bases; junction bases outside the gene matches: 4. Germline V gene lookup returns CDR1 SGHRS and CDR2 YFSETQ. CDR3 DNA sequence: TGCGCCAGCAGCGAGGGGACAGTTGGCTACACCTTC. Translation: CASSEGTVGYTF.

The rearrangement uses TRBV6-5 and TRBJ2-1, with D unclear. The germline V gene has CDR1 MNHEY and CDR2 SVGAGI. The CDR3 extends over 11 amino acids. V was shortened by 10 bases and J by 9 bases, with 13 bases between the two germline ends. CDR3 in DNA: TGTGCCACCCTATCACTACGTGAGCAGTTCTTC. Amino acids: CATLSLREQFF.

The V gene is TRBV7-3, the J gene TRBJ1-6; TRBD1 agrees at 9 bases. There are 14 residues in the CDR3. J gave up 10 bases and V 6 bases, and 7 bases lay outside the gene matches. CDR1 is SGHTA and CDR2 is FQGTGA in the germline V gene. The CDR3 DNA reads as TGTGCCAGCAGTTCCGGGACAGGGCTATCACCCCTCCACTTT. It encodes CASSSGTGLSPLHF.

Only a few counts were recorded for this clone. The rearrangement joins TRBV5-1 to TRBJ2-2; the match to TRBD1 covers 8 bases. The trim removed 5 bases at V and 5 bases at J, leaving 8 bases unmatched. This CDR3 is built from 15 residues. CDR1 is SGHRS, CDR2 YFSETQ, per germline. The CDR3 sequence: CASSRETGVTGELFF. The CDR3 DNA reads TGCGCCAGCAGTCGGGAGACAGGGGTGACCGGGGAGCTGTTTTTT. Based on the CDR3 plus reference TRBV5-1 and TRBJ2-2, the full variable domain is KAGVTQTPRYLIKTRGQQVTLSCSPISGHRSVSWYQQTPGQGLQFLFEYFSETQRNKGNFPGRFSGRQFSNSRSEMNVSTLELGDSALYLCASSRETGVTGELFFGEGSRLTVL.

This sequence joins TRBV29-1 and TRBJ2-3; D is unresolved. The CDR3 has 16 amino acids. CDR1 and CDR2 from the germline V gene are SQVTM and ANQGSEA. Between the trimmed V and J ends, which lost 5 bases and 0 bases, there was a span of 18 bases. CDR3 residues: CSVPLPTHASTDTQYF. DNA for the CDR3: TGCAGCGTTCCACTCCCAACCCACGCTAGCACAGATACGCAGTATTTT.

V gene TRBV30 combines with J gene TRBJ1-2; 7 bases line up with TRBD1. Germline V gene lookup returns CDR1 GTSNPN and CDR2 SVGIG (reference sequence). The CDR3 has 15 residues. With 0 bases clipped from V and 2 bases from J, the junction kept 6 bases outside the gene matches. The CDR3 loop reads CAWSVKGAPNYGYTF. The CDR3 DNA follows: TGTGCCTGGAGTGTAAAGGGGGCACCAAACTATGGCTACACCTTC. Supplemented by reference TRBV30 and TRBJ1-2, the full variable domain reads SQTIHQWPATLVQPVGSPLSLECTVEGTSNPNLYWYRQAAGRGLQLLFYSVGIGQISSEVPQNLSASRPQDRQFILSSKKLLLSDSGFYLCAWSVKGAPNYGYTFGSGTRLTVV.

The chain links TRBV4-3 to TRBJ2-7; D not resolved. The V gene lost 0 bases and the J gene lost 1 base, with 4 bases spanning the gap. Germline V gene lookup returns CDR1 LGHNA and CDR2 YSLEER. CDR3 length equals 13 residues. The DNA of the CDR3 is TGCGCCAGCAGCCAAGATTATTCCTACGAGCAGTACTTC. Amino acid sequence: CASSQDYSYEQYF.

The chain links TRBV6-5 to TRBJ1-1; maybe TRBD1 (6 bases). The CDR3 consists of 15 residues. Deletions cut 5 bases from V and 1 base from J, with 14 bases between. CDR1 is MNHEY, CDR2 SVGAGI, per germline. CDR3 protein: CASSLRGGANTEAFF. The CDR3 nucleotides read TGTGCCAGCAGTCTCCGTGGGGGCGCGAACACTGAAGCTTTCTTT.

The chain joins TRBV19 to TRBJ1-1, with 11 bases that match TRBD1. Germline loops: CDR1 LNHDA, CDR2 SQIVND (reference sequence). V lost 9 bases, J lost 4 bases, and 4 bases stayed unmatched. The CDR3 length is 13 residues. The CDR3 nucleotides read TGTGCCAGCCGGACAGGGGGCCTCACTGAAGCTTTCTTT. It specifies CASRTGGLTEAFF.